This T cell receptor beta chain was identified during a study of blood T cell repertoires in COVID-19. Turning to the study itself: PBMCs, B-cell-depleted T cells, or T cells provided the cDNA or gDNA that made up the material.

This clone has just one count. The repertoire was sequenced with immunoSEQ multiplex PCR; TCRdb's copy has only in-frame clones and lacks some. The table shows under 250,000 clones, with approximately 88% occurring only once. Trimming removed 0 bases at V and 7 bases at J, with 5 bases between. The CDR3 consists of 12 residues. Germline assignment: CDR1 SGDLS and CDR2 YYNGEE. The rearrangement joins TRBV9 to TRBJ2-1; D gene unclear. The sequenced sample consisted of peripheral blood. This clonotype was sampled from a man in his sixties who had recovered from COVID-19. This CDR3 is CASSVAGNEQFF. The CDR3 DNA reads TGTGCCAGCAGCGTAGCAGGTAATGAGCAGTTCTTC.